The 22 T cell receptor beta chains listed next were all sequenced from one sample in a study of identical twins. One entry per CDR3 protein, called by TCRdb with MiXCR from the 5' RACE reads. Here the sample spans some 690,000 distinct CDR3 sequences, 20% to 25% being singletons. The same data also contributed to another study, on T cells expressing NK-cell markers.

The sequenced sample was PBMCs. The receptors derive from a woman between 18 and 29 years old in good health.

This clonotype was seen only a few times. V usage is TRBV20-1 and J usage is TRBJ1-2, with D unclear. Trimming left V 0 bases short and J 6 bases short, with 11 bases between. This CDR3 contains 13 residues. Germline V gene lookup returns CDR1 DFQATT and CDR2 SNEGSKA (reference sequence). The CDR3 DNA reads TGCAGTGCTAGAGAGTTCGGAGCGAATGGCTACACCTTC. Translated, it gives CSAREFGANGYTF.

The chain joins TRBV5-6 to TRBJ1-2; D gene uncertain. The CDR3 has 15 residues. Germline V lookup: CDR1 SGHDT, CDR2 YYEEEE. V was shortened by 1 base and J by 10 bases, with 20 bases between the two germline ends. In DNA, the CDR3 is TGTGCCAGCAGCTTGACAGCTCGTATGGGATTAAACTACACCTTC. Residues: CASSLTARMGLNYTF.

This clonotype occurred a few times. The chain recombines TRBV11-2 with TRBJ2-5; TRBD2 might be the D (5 bases). V lost 0 bases, J lost 1 base, and 15 bases lay in between. The CDR3 length is 17 residues. In germline, CDR1 is SGHAT, CDR2 FQNNGV. The CDR3 region is CASSLDTRRFGQETQYF. The CDR3 coding sequence is TGTGCCAGCAGCTTAGATACCCGGAGGTTCGGCCAAGAGACCCAGTACTTC.

This clonotype was counted only a few times. V and J are TRBV6-5 and TRBJ1-6, with a weak D call TRBD1 (6 bases). The CDR3 contains 15 residues. Germline V CDR1 and CDR2: MNHEY, SVGAGI. V was cut by 2 bases and J by 10 bases, with 15 bases left in between. In DNA form, the CDR3 reads TGTGCCAGCAGTTACGATGGGACAACAGGGTCACCCCTCCACTTT. This gives the protein CASSYDGTTGSPLHF.

This clonotype was counted between two and nine times. The rearrangement joins TRBV7-9 to TRBJ1-2; no reliable D call. V lost 1 base to trimming and J lost 3 bases, with 9 bases between them. CDR1 and CDR2 (germline): SEHNR, FQNEAQ (reference sequence). The CDR3 is 14 residues long. CDR3 amino acids: CASSLVNSDYGYTF. The CDR3 nucleotides are TGTGCCAGCAGCTTAGTAAACAGTGACTATGGCTACACCTTC.

The chain joins TRBV11-2 to TRBJ2-3, with TRBD2 matching 12 bases. The CDR3 length is 20 residues. Germline V gene sequence: CDR1 SGHAT, CDR2 FQNNGV. J lost 3 bases, V lost 6 bases, and 19 bases had no gene match. The CDR3 DNA is TGTGCCAGCAGGGGTCCCCTATCCACGGAGACTAGCGGGAGTACAGATACGCAGTATTTT. It codes for CASRGPLSTETSGSTDTQYF.

The chain combines TRBV6-5 with TRBJ1-1; D perhaps matches TRBD1 (5 bases). The CDR3 consists of 15 residues. Trimming took off 2 bases at V and 0 bases at J, with 10 bases between the two ends. Germline values: CDR1 MNHEY, CDR2 SVGAGI. The CDR3, as DNA: TGTGCCAGCAGTTACGCGGGACGAATGAACACTGAAGCTTTCTTT. As protein: CASSYAGRMNTEAFF.

The rearrangement joins TRBV7-9 to TRBJ2-5; D gene ambiguous. The CDR3 spans 15 residues. The V end was cut by 1 base, the J end by 5 bases, with 14 bases between. Looked up from germline, CDR1 is SEHNR and CDR2 is FQNEAQ (reference sequence). The CDR3 nucleotides read TGTGCCAGCAGCTTAGGCAGGTCTGTGGGCGAGACCCAGTACTTC. This sequence encodes CASSLGRSVGETQYF.

V and J are TRBV7-9 and TRBJ2-7, with 11 bases matching TRBD1. V trimming: 3 bases; J trimming: 1 base; junction bases outside the gene matches: 2. CDR3 size: 15 residues. Germline V lookup: CDR1 SEHNR, CDR2 FQNEAQ (reference sequence). CDR3 in DNA: TGTGCCAGCAGCTTTGGACAGGGGGCTTCCTACGAGCAGTACTTC. This codes for CASSFGQGASYEQYF.

The sample holds a few counts of this clonotype. The chain recombines TRBV29-1 with TRBJ1-2; tentative D call: TRBD1 (5 bases). The CDR3 is 13 residues long. The ends were cut back, 3 bases at V and 8 bases at J, with 16 bases in the middle. CDR1 and CDR2 (germline): SQVTM, ANQGSEA. The CDR3 reads CSVDQGSRVGYTF. As DNA, the CDR3 is TGCAGCGTTGATCAGGGAAGCCGGGTGGGCTACACCTTC. The full variable domain, completed using reference TRBV29-1 and TRBJ1-2, is SAVISQKPSRDICQRGTSLTIQCQVDSQVTMMFWYRQQPGQSLTLIATANQGSEATYESGFVIDKFPISRPNLTFSTLTVSNMSPEDSSIYLCSVDQGSRVGYTFGSGTRLTVV.

CDR3 DNA: TGTGCCAGCACCCCCCTACGGCAGGAGCAGTACTTC. Residues: CASTPLRQEQYF. The rearrangement links TRBV7-4 to TRBJ2-7, with D hard to call. The V gene lost 7 bases and the J gene lost 7 bases, with 14 bases spanning the gap. Germline values: CDR1 SGHVT, CDR2 SQSDAQ. The length of the CDR3 is 12 residues.

J is TRBJ1-5 and V is TRBV10-3; D call uncertain. Deletions cut 4 bases from V and 0 bases from J, with 7 bases between. Germline V gene sequence: CDR1 ENHRY, CDR2 SYGVKD. The length of the CDR3 is 14 residues. The DNA for the CDR3 is TGTGCCATCAGTGCTGTGATTAGCAATCAGCCCCAGCATTTT. This sequence encodes CAISAVISNQPQHF.

V usage is TRBV20-1 and J usage is TRBJ2-1, with 12 bases that match TRBD2. Per germline, CDR1 DFQATT and CDR2 SNEGSKA (reference sequence). The CDR3 consists of 16 residues. J gave up 4 bases and V 6 bases, and 10 bases lay outside the gene matches. In DNA form, the CDR3 reads TGCAGTGCCCGTTCTAGCGGGGGGGCCCGTTACAATGAGCAGTTCTTC. Amino acids: CSARSSGGARYNEQFF.

On this clonotype: A read error may account for a junction end that differs from germline. DNA for the CDR3: TGTGCCAGCAGTATTGATACAGGTTTCCGCCCCTTC. It yields the protein CASSIDTGFRPF. The chain uses TRBV6-6 and TRBJ1-2; tentative D call: TRBD1 (5 bases). There are 12 residues in the CDR3. Germline loops: CDR1 MNHNY, CDR2 SVGAGI (reference sequence).

V usage is TRBV18 and J usage is TRBJ1-6, with 7 bases lining up with TRBD1. The germline V gene has CDR1 KGHSH and CDR2 LQKENI. The CDR3 contains 14 residues. The J segment lost 10 bases and the V segment lost 4 bases, leaving 7 bases of the junction unmatched. CDR3 in amino acids: CASSLRDSFSPLHF. The CDR3 nucleotides read TGTGCCAGCTCACTACGGGACAGTTTCTCACCCCTCCACTTT.

This clonotype was detected a few times. V is TRBV6-5 and J is TRBJ2-7, with a weak D call TRBD1 (5 bases). Trimming took off 2 bases at V and 3 bases at J, with 11 bases between the two ends. The germline CDR1 and CDR2 sequences are MNHEY and SVGAGI. The CDR3 runs to 14 residues. CDR3 sequence reads: CASSYEQVIYEQYF. The DNA for the CDR3 is TGTGCCAGCAGTTACGAACAGGTAATCTACGAGCAGTACTTC.

The chain links TRBV5-5 to TRBJ1-6; the D is unclear. Germline values: CDR1 SGHKS, CDR2 YYEKEE (reference sequence). V lost 4 bases to trimming and J lost 9 bases, with 23 bases between them. This CDR3 contains 17 residues. In DNA, the CDR3 is TGTGCCAGCAGCCCTCGAATGGCAGTAGGATTGGGTTCACCCCTCCACTTT. Translating it yields CASSPRMAVGLGSPLHF.

The rearrangement joins TRBV5-1 to TRBJ2-6; a possible D gene is TRBD2 (5 bases). Trimming pared 4 bases from V and 0 bases from J, leaving 17 bases between. The CDR3 is 18 amino acids. Germline CDR1 and CDR2: SGHRS and YFSETQ. In nucleotides, the CDR3 is TGCGCCAGCAGCGCCTTTAGCGAAAGGAGCTCTGGGGCCAACGTCCTGACTTTC. Translation gives CASSAFSERSSGANVLTF.

This clonotype was detected only a few times. The chain carries TRBV15 and TRBJ1-2, with D possibly matching TRBD1 (5 bases). Trimming removed 1 base at V and 8 bases at J, with 11 bases between. Germline CDR1 reads LNHNV; CDR2 reads YYDKDF (reference sequence). The CDR3 is 13 amino acids. For the CDR3, the DNA is TGTGCCACCAGCAGAGGGACATCCGGGGGCTACACCTTC. The encoded protein is CATSRGTSGGYTF.

The rearrangement uses TRBV2 and TRBJ1-5; no clear D. Trimming took off 3 bases at V and 6 bases at J, with 12 bases between the two ends. Germline CDR1 is SNHLY and CDR2 is FYNNEI. This CDR3 has 14 residues. The CDR3 DNA reads TGTGCCAGCAGTGATGCGGGAATTGGTCAGCCCCAGCATTTT. Translating gives CASSDAGIGQPQHF.

This clonotype turned up a few times. CDR3 loop: CASSQDLGGLTYEQYF. CDR3 sequence (DNA): TGTGCCAGCAGCCAAGATCTAGGGGGACTCACCTACGAGCAGTACTTC. The chain couples TRBV4-2 to TRBJ2-7; D is possibly TRBD1 or TRBD2 (6 bases each). The CDR3 contains 16 residues. Germline V gene data show CDR1 as LGHNA and CDR2 as YNFKEQ. Trimming stripped 0 bases from V and 2 bases from J, with 14 bases between.

This clonotype was seen repeatedly, ten times or more. This sequence joins TRBV5-1 and TRBJ2-3; no firm D call. With 0 bases removed from V and 2 bases from J, the gap between germline ends came to 7 bases. In germline, CDR1 is SGHRS, CDR2 YFSETQ. This CDR3 has 14 residues. Written as DNA, the CDR3 is TGCGCCAGCAGCTTGGCAGTCAACACAGATACGCAGTATTTT. Translated, it gives CASSLAVNTDTQYF.